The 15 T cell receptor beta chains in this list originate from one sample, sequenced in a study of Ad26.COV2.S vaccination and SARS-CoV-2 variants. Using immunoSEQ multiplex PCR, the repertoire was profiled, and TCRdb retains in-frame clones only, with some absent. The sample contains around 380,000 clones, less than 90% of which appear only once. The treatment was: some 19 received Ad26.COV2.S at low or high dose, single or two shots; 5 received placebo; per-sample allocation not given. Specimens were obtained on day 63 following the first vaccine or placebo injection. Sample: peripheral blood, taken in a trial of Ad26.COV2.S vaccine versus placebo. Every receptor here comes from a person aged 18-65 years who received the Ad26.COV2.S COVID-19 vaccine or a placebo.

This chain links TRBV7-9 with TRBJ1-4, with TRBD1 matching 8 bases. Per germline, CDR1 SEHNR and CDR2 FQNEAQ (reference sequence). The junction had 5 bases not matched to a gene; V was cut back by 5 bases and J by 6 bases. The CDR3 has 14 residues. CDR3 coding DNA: TGTGCCAGCAGCCAGGACAGGGCCTATGAAAAACTGTTTTTT. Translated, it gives CASSQDRAYEKLFF.

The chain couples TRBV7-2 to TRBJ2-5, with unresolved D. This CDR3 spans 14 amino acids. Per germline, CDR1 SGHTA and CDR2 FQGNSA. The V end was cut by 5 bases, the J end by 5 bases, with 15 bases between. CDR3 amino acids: CASSHPGDRETQYF. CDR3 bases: TGTGCCAGCAGCCACCCGGGCGACCGGGAGACCCAGTACTTC. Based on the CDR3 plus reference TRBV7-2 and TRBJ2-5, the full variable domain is GAGVSQSPSNKVTEKGKDVELRCDPISGHTALYWYRQSLGQGLEFLIYFQGNSAPDKSGLPSDRFSAERTGGSVSTLTIQRTQQEDSAVYLCASSHPGDRETQYFGPGTRLLVL.

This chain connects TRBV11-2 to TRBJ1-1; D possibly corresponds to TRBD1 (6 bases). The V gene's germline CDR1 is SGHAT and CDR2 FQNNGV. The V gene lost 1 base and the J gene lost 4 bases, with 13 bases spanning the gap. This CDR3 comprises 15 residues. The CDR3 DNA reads TGTGCCAGCAGCTTAGTTCAGGGGAAAGGCACTGAAGCTTTCTTT. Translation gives CASSLVQGKGTEAFF.

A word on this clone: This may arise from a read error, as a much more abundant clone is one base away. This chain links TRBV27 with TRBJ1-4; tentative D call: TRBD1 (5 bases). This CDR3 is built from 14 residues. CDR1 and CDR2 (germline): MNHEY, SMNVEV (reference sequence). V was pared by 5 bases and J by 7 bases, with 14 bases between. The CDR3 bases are TGTGCCAGCAGTCCTCAGGGCGATGGTGAAAAACTGTTTTTT. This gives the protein CASSPQGDGEKLFF.

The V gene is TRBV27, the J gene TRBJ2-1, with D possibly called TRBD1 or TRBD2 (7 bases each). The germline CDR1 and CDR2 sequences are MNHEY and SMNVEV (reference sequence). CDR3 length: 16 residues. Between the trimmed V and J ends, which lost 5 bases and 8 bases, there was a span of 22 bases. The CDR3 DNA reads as TGTGCCAGCAGTAGGGGGGGCAGGGGACAGTTCTATGAGCAGTTCTTC. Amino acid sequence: CASSRGGRGQFYEQFF.

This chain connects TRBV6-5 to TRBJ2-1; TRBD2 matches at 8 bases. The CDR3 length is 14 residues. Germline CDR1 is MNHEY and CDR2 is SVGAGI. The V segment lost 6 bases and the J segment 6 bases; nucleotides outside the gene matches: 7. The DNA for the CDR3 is TGTGCCAGCAGGGATTCGGGGGGGGTCAATGAGCAGTTCTTC. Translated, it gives CASRDSGGVNEQFF.

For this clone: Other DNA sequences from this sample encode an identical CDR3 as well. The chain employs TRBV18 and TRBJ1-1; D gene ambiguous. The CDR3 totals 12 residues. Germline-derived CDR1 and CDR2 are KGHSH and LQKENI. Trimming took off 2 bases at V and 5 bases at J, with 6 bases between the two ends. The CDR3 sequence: CASSPRDTEAFF. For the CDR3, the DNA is TGTGCCAGCTCACCAAGGGATACTGAAGCTTTCTTT.

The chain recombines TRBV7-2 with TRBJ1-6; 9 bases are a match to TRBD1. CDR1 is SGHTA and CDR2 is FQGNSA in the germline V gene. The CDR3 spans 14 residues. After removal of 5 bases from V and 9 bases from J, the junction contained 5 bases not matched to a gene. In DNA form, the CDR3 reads TGTGCCAGCAGCCAATGGACAGGGGTTTCACCCCTCCACTTT. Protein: CASSQWTGVSPLHF.

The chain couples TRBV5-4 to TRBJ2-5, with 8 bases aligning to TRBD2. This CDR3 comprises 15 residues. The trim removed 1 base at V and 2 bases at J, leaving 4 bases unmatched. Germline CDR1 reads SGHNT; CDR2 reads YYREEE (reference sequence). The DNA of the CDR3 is TGTGCCAGCAGCTTGCCGGGCGGGGGGCAAGAGACCCAGTACTTC. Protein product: CASSLPGGGQETQYF.

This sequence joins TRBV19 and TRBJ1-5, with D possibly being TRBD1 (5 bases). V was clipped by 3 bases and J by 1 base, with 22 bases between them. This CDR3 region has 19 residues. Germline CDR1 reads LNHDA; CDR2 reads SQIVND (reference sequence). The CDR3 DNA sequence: TGTGCCAGTAGTATCTCGGCCCCTCGAGGGGAAGTGAGCAATCAGCCCCAGCATTTT. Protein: CASSISAPRGEVSNQPQHF.

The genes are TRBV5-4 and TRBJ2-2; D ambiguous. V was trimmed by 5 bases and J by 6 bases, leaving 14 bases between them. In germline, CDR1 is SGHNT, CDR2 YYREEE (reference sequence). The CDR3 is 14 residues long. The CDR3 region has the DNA TGTGCCAGCAGTGAACTCGACCGGTCCGGGGAGCTGTTTTTT. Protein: CASSELDRSGELFF.

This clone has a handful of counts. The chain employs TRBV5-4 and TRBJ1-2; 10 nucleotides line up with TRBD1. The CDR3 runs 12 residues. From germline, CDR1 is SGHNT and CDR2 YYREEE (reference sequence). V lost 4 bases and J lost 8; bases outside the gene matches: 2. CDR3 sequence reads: CASSRDRGGYTF. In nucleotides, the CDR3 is TGTGCCAGCAGCAGGGACAGGGGCGGCTACACCTTC.

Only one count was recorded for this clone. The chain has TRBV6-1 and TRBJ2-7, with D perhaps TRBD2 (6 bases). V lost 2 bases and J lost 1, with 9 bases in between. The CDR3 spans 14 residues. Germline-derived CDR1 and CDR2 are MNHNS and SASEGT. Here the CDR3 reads CASSEFRGSYEQYF. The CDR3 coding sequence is TGTGCCAGCAGTGAATTCCGGGGGTCCTACGAGCAGTACTTC.

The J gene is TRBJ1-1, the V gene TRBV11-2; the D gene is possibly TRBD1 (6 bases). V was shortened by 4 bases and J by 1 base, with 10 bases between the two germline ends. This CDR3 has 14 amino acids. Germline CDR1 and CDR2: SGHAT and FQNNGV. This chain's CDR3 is CASSSPTGNTEAFF. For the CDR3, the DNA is TGTGCCAGCAGCTCCCCGACAGGGAACACTGAAGCTTTCTTT.

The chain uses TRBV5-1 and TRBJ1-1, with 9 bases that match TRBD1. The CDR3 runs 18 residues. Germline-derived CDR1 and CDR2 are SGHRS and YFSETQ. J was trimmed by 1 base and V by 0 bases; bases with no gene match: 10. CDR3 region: CASSLGRTGVRWNTEAFF. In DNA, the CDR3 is TGCGCCAGCAGCTTGGGCCGGACAGGGGTGAGGTGGAACACTGAAGCTTTCTTT.